The table lists the clone carrying this T cell receptor (beta chain) with many counts. The antigen remains unidentified. With 6 bases clipped from V and 2 bases from J, the junction kept 11 bases outside the gene matches. The CDR3 has 16 residues. Germline CDR1 and CDR2: MDHEN and SYDVKM. This sample stems from a study of regulatory T cells in long-lasting Graves disease. Study outcomes and limitations: Favoring TRBV28, TRBJ1-2 and TRBJ2-5 was a feature seen in persistent disease.

Noted time point: newly diagnosed GD, antithyroid drugs for less than 3 months. After RNA was extracted from PBMCs, the TCR library was made from it. Relying on iRepertoire HTBI primers and Arm-PCR of CDR3 regions, the team built TCR beta libraries. Study processing details: Taken together, the samples had 62 TRBV and around 14 TRBJ segments identified. MiXCR, applied by TCRdb to the multiplex PCR reads, yields one record per CDR3 protein. The V and J calls were not made by the authors but by TCRdb's processing. The sample holds 400,000 to 450,000 distinct CDR3 sequences, about a sixth seen once. These data also featured in a second study, about T cells in Graves' hyperthyroidism and ophthalmopathy. This second study notes: Among the patients, aged 18 to 65, hyperthyroidism was newly diagnosed and had lasted under 2 months. Blood also held most thyroid clonotypes expanded beyond 0.001.

V usage is TRBV28 and J usage is TRBJ2-5, with 8 bases matching TRBD1. The sequence was obtained from a woman in her thirties with Graves disease. The source was peripheral blood mononuclear cells (PBMCs), collected at new diagnosis, from a patient treated with antithyroid drugs. The CDR3 sequence is CASRDRGWSGQETQYF. The CDR3 nucleotides read TGTGCCAGCAGAGACAGGGGTTGGAGTGGGCAAGAGACCCAGTACTTC.